This T cell receptor (beta chain) is drawn from a study of response to subunit inactivated influenza vaccine. Turning to this clonotype: Its antigen is as yet unknown.

Study observations and caveats: The authors proposed limited new T cell recruitment per seasonal influenza vaccination.

V shed 8 bases and J shed 8 bases, with 10 bases lying between them. CDR3 size: 11 residues. Per the germline V gene, CDR1 is MNHNY and CDR2 is SVGAGI (reference sequence). One entry per CDR3 protein results from TCRdb running MiXCR on the RT-PCR reads. The repertoire consists of approximately 520,000 distinct CDR3 sequences, with 16% occurring once and the leading ten covering roughly 3%. This sequence originates from a man in his fifties or sixties who received an inactivated influenza vaccine. The chain is built from TRBV6-6 and TRBJ2-4; either TRBD1 or TRBD2 may supply D (6 bases each). The sequencing here drew on CD4+ T cells sorted from PBMCs, taken less than 25 months after vaccination. The CDR3, as DNA: TGTGCCAGCGGGGGGCGGGACATTCAGTACTTC. It yields the protein CASGGRDIQYF.